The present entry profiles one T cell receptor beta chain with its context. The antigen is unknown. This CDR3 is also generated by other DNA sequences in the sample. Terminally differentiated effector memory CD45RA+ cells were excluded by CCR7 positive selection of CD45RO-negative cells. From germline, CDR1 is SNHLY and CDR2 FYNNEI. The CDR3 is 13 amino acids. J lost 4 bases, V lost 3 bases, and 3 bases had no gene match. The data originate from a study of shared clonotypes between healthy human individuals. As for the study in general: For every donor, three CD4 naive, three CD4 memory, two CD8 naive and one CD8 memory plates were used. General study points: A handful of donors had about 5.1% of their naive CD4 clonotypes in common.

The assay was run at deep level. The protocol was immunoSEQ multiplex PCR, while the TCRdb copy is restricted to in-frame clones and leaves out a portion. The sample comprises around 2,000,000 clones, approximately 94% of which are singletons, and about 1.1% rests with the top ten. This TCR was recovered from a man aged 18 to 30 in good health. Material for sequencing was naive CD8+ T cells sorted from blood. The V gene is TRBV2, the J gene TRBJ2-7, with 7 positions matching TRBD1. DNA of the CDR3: TGTGCCAGCAGTGATGGCAGGGGGTACGAGCAGTACTTC. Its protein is CASSDGRGYEQYF.